One and the same sample provided the 8 T cell receptor beta chains below, sequenced in a study of T cells in narcolepsy. Assay: immunoSEQ multiplex PCR; the TCRdb copy retains only in-frame clones and omits some. This table holds tens of thousands of clones, about 91% found once. The material sequenced was CD45RA- memory CD4+ T cells from PBMCs. These receptors were obtained from a human donor with narcolepsy.

The rearrangement joins TRBV29-1 to TRBJ1-3, with D hard to call. Trimming removed 5 bases from V and 4 bases from J, with 9 bases in between. CDR3 length equals 12 residues. Germline values: CDR1 SQVTM, CDR2 ANQGSEA. The CDR3 reads CSVLKTGNTIYF. In DNA, the CDR3 is TGCAGCGTTCTGAAAACGGGAAACACCATATATTTT.

This sequence joins TRBV19 and TRBJ2-1; D not resolved. Germline lookup yields CDR1 LNHDA and CDR2 SQIVND (reference sequence). V gave up 1 base and J gave up 4 bases, with 5 bases separating them. The CDR3 is 13 residues long. The CDR3 loop reads CASSIGEYNEQFF. The CDR3 nucleotides read TGTGCCAGTAGTATAGGGGAATACAATGAGCAGTTCTTC. The entire variable domain, with the rest obtained from reference TRBV19 and TRBJ2-1, is as follows: DGGITQSPKYLFRKEGQNVTLSCEQNLNHDAMYWYRQDPGQGLRLIYYSQIVNDFQKGDIAEGYSVSREKKESFPLTVTSAQKNPTAFYLCASSIGEYNEQFFGPGTRLTVL.

V usage is TRBV7-3 and J usage is TRBJ2-1; 9 bases agree with TRBD2. The junction had 13 bases not matched to a gene; V was cut back by 5 bases and J by 8 bases. Germline V gene data show CDR1 as SGHTA and CDR2 as FQGTGA. This CDR3 has 16 residues. The CDR3 loop reads CASSQYPGLARDEQFF. CDR3 DNA: TGTGCCAGCAGCCAGTATCCGGGACTAGCAAGGGATGAGCAGTTCTTC.

The J gene is TRBJ1-1, the V gene TRBV10-3; TRBD1 agrees at 10 bases. CDR1 and CDR2 from the germline V gene are ENHRY and SYGVKD. The V segment lost 10 bases and the J segment 5 bases; nucleotides outside the gene matches: 10. CDR3 length: 14 amino acids. The CDR3 DNA is TGTGCCACCTCAAGGGACAGGGGAGGGACTGAAGCTTTCTTT. Translated, it gives CATSRDRGGTEAFF.

The chain is built from TRBV29-1 and TRBJ2-2; TRBD2 aligns across 9 bases. The CDR3 length is 14 residues. Per germline, CDR1 SQVTM and CDR2 ANQGSEA. Trimming took 6 bases from V and 2 from J; bases not matched to a gene: 4. Written as DNA, the CDR3 is TGCAGCGTAGCGGGGGGCCAAAACACCGGGGAGCTGTTTTTT. This sequence encodes CSVAGGQNTGELFF.

The chain is built from TRBV7-3 and TRBJ2-5; D might be TRBD1 or TRBD2, each matching 5 bases. Germline assignment: CDR1 SGHTA and CDR2 FQGTGA. V lost 4 bases to trimming and J lost 2 bases, with 8 bases between them. The CDR3 has 13 amino acids. Here the CDR3 reads CASSWGPQETQYF. For the CDR3, the DNA is TGTGCCAGCAGCTGGGGACCTCAAGAGACCCAGTACTTC.

The chain links TRBV6-6 to TRBJ2-7; TRBD1 agrees at 10 bases. The germline gives CDR1 MNHNY, CDR2 SVGAGI (reference sequence). The CDR3 sequence is 13 residues long. After removal of 5 bases from V and 4 bases from J, the junction contained 2 bases not matched to a gene. CDR3 in DNA: TGTGCCAGCAGTAAGGACAGGGGGTACGAGCAGTACTTC. It encodes CASSKDRGYEQYF.

This chain links TRBV6-5 with TRBJ1-2; D not certain. Trimming took 9 bases from V and 6 from J, leaving 17 bases between them. From germline, CDR1 is MNHEY and CDR2 SVGAGI. This CDR3 has 13 residues. CDR3 loop: CASTPQWRDGYTF. As DNA, the CDR3 is TGTGCCAGTACCCCCCAGTGGCGGGATGGCTACACCTTC.